This entry is about one TCR beta chain. The antigen is unknown. The data derive from a study of OX40 agonist ivuxolimab in advanced cancers. Study details: An agonistic human IgG2 monoclonal antibody against OX40 (CD134) was given. Three partial responders included one hepatocellular carcinoma patient and two cutaneous melanoma patients.

J gave up 3 bases and V 6 bases, and 2 bases lay outside the gene matches. Germline CDR1 and CDR2: SGHTA and FQGTGA. This CDR3 spans 13 amino acids. Here immunoSEQ multiplex PCR was the method, and the copy in TCRdb shows in-frame clones only, minus some. This sample has 35,000 to 40,000 clones, with about 92% found just once. Findings of the study overall: Fewer expanded clones were found on average in CD4+ than in CD8+ T cells.

The sequence was obtained from an adult with an advanced solid tumor such as melanoma, head and neck, liver or kidney cancer. This sequence joins TRBV7-3 and TRBJ2-1; TRBD2 agrees at 7 bases. Sequenced material: CD4+ or CD8+ T cells sorted from blood, taken in a trial of the OX40 agonist ivuxolimab. The CDR3: CASRLADYNEQFF. The CDR3 region has the DNA TGTGCCAGCAGGCTAGCGGACTACAATGAGCAGTTCTTC.